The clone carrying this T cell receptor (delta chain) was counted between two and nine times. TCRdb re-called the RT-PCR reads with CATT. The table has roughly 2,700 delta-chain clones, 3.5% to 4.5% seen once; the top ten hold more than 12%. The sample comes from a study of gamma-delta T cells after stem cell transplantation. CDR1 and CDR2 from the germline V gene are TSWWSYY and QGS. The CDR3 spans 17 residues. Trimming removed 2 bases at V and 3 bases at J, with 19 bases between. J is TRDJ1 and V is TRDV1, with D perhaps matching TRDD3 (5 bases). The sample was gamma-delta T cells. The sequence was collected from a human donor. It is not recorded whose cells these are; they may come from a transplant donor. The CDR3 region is CALGETLRRDRADKLIF. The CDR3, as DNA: TGTGCTCTTGGGGAAACGCTCCGCAGGGATCGAGCCGATAAACTCATCTTT.